The 7 T cell receptor beta chains below all came from one sample that was sequenced in a study of T-cell memory formation after mild COVID-19. TCRdb called the 5' RACE reads again in MiXCR, with one record for every CDR3 protein. The data show approximately 260,000 distinct CDR3 sequences, 15% to 20% seen once. Sequenced sample: PBMCs or a T cell subset sorted from them (not recorded which). The receptors originated from a young man who had mild COVID-19 (a few samples of this study predate the infection). Cell type and time point are not known.

This clonotype was seen a handful of times. CDR3 sequence reads: CASSFLQVHANTGELFF. CDR3 sequence (DNA): TGTGCCAGCAGCTTTTTACAGGTCCACGCAAACACCGGGGAGCTGTTTTTT. The chain couples TRBV5-6 to TRBJ2-2; D is possibly TRBD1 (5 bases). Per germline, CDR1 SGHDT and CDR2 YYEEEE. The CDR3 consists of 17 residues. V shed 2 bases and J shed 2 bases, with 16 bases lying between them.

The chain employs TRBV11-2 and TRBJ2-5; 10 bases line up with TRBD2. Germline V lookup: CDR1 SGHAT, CDR2 FQNNGV. Trimming took 0 bases from V and 5 from J; bases not matched to a gene: 3. This CDR3 comprises 15 residues. The CDR3 sequence: CASSLDLAGAETQYF. DNA for the CDR3: TGTGCCAGCAGCTTAGATCTAGCGGGGGCTGAGACCCAGTACTTC.

The rearrangement uses TRBV5-6 and TRBJ2-1; D is ambiguous. CDR3 length: 16 residues. Trimming shortened V by 0 bases and J by 1 base, and 11 bases separated the two germline ends. Germline V CDR1 and CDR2: SGHDT, YYEEEE. The DNA for the CDR3 is TGTGCCAGCAGCTTGGGGCCCCGTTCATCCTACAATGAGCAGTTCTTC. It specifies CASSLGPRSSYNEQFF.

The chain has TRBV7-9 and TRBJ1-2; D possibly corresponds to TRBD1 (6 bases). V shed 5 bases and J shed 8 bases, with 21 bases lying between them. Per germline, CDR1 SEHNR and CDR2 FQNEAQ (reference sequence). The CDR3 length is 15 residues. The CDR3 nucleotides are TGTGCCAGCAGCCCGAGAGACAGGACGAGGTTCGGCTACACCTTC. Its protein is CASSPRDRTRFGYTF.

A few counts support this clonotype. The V call is TRBV3-1, the J call TRBJ2-3; possibly TRBD2 for D (6 bases). The V gene's germline CDR1 is LGHDT and CDR2 YNNKEL (reference sequence). V was shortened by 1 base and J by 4 bases, with 12 bases between the two germline ends. The CDR3 covers 15 residues. The CDR3 DNA sequence: TGTGCCAGCAGCCAAGGTGGAGGGAAAGCAGATACGCAGTATTTT. Amino acid sequence: CASSQGGGKADTQYF.

This clonotype was seen a handful of times. V usage is TRBV6-2 or TRBV6-3 and J usage is TRBJ2-5; D is unclear. The germline CDR1 and CDR2 sequences are MNHEY and SVGEGT. The CDR3 contains 16 residues. V lost 2 bases to trimming and J lost 5 bases, with 18 bases between them. The CDR3 reads CASSYPPTGPRETQYF. CDR3 coding DNA: TGTGCCAGCAGTTACCCCCCGACGGGCCCTCGGGAGACCCAGTACTTC.

This clonotype was seen a few times. The genes are TRBV12-3 or TRBV12-4 and TRBJ2-5; TRBD2 matches 11 bases. The CDR3 extends over 15 amino acids. Germline trimming cut 5 bases from V and 5 bases from J; bases unmatched to any gene: 7. The CDR3 sequence is CASSATSGGIETQYF. CDR3 in DNA: TGTGCCAGCAGTGCCACTAGCGGGGGAATCGAGACCCAGTACTTC.